This T cell receptor beta chain came from a study of blood T cell repertoires in COVID-19. Turning to the study itself: Acute-phase and convalescent COVID-19 samples originated in the United States, Italy and Spain. PBMCs, B-cell-depleted T cells, or T cells provided the cDNA or gDNA that made up the material.

Under the authors' procedure: Amplification of reference gene primers was used by the study to estimate nucleated cell counts. Profiled with immunoSEQ multiplex PCR; TCRdb holds only in-frame clones, not every one. D and trimming come from the DNA, and the V and J calls and clone size come from that table. The repertoire holds 350,000 to 550,000 clones, with nearly 90% as singletons. The age range of participants was about 18 to 95 years, with residence in about 25 US areas. V was pared by 4 bases and J by 1 base, with 10 bases between. Germline-derived CDR1 and CDR2 are MNHEY and SVGAGI. This CDR3 has 14 residues.

The sample was PBMCs or T cells enriched from blood (not recorded which). The sequence was collected from a woman aged 18-30 years with acute COVID-19. This rearrangement joins TRBV6-5 to TRBJ1-1; D gene uncertain. CDR3 residues: CASSFSYGNTEAFF. CDR3 sequence (DNA): TGTGCCAGCAGTTTTTCTTACGGGAACACTGAAGCTTTCTTT.